This T cell receptor beta chain came from a study of graft-versus-host responses after intestinal transplantation (dated by TCRdb to 2020 to 2023). In terms of the full investigation: The transplants that recipients received were multivisceral, liver-intestinal, or isolated intestinal. Every recipient was given anti-thymocyte globulin induction, followed by roughly 3 years of maintenance tacrolimus and steroids. Rather than going through the commercial service, samples from a few later patients were sequenced in-house on an Illumina MiSeq and processed with MiXCR. Donor T cell macrochimerism was defined as a peak of at least 4% donor T cells among recipient peripheral blood mononuclear cells. Of the roughly 25 intestinal transplant recipients enrolled in the cohort, one of whom was a retransplant, 3 patients without pretransplant specimens were excluded. To identify alloreactive clones, pre-transplant mixed lymphocyte reaction products were sequenced and then compared with unstimulated pre-transplant donor and recipient T cells. After intestinal transplantation, graft-versus-host and host-versus-graft alloreactive T cell clones in the graft, circulation and bone marrow were tracked using bulk TCR-beta CDR3 sequencing.

Library preparation used the immunoSEQ multiplex PCR assay. For most patients, genomic DNA was isolated with the Qiagen DNeasy Blood and Tissue Kit and shipped frozen to Adaptive Biotechnologies for TCR sequencing. For most patients, high-throughput TCR-beta CDR3 sequencing of genomic DNA was performed by Adaptive Biotechnologies. The authors' analysis ran thus. TCR sequencing data were retrieved from Adaptive's ImmunoSEQ software for some 17 patients, whereas a few other patients were processed with MiXCR and VDJtools. CD4 versus CD8 sorting errors were corrected by removing sequences found in both subsets at a frequency ratio below 5:1. CDR3 nucleotide sequences shared between donor and recipient were removed because their origin could not be assigned. At least 2-fold expansion over unstimulated cells and a minimum CFSE-low frequency of 0.002% (template counts) or 0.001% (read counts) were required for clones to be classified as alloreactive. Clones detected in sequenced pre-transplant spleen, lymph node, or MLR CFSE-low populations of the donor or recipient were defined as mappable. The cumulative frequency of alloreactive clones was calculated as a percentage of all sequences, weighted by copy number. Imported from immuneACCESS, the table was reduced by TCRdb to in-frame sequences with V and J called. These copies leave out some clones; in studies compared against another copy, an unresolved V gene accounts for under half, and the cause of the remainder is not known. That table supplies the V and J calls and clone size; D and trimming were determined from the DNA. Within this sample are about 100,000 clones, with roughly 87% of them counted one time only. Jointly, the top ten make up about 0.9% of the sample.

On this clone: The antigen it recognizes is unknown. No clone much larger than this one lies a single base away; base qualities are absent.

From cysteine to phenylalanine, the CDR3 is 15 amino acids long. CDR3 DNA is the only sequence kept; it has 45 bases, read in frame from the first base. The germline V end is reduced by 0 bases and the J end by 6 bases; junction bases left unmatched: 6. Looking up the germline V gene yields CDR1 SGHRS and CDR2 YFSETQ. Sample time point, as interpreted from the label and publication: cells obtained before transplantation from donor or recipient. CD3+CD4+ and CD3+CD8+ populations were FACS-sorted from unstimulated pre-transplant donor and recipient cells taken from spleen or lymph nodes. Paper-wide results and their limitations: High GvH to HvG T cell clonal ratios were observed in the allografts of patients with donor T cell macrochimerism. The relatively low number and heterogeneity of intestinal transplant patients limited the conclusions. Early after transplant, peak levels of circulating GvH clones were associated with declines in HvG clones. GvH clones turned up in recipient bone marrow, with some appearing earlier in ileal mucosa or blood, a pattern consistent with an intestinal mucosal origin.

The sample here was unstimulated CD4+ T cells sorted from spleen or lymph node cells, taken before transplant. The sequence links TRBV5-1 to TRBJ1-1; 9 of the junction bases match TRBD1. This receptor was taken from a human donor who was the organ donor for an intestinal transplant. DNA sequence: TGCGCCAGCAGCTTGGTCGGACAGGGGAGGGCTGAAGCTTTCTTT. It translates to CASSLVGQGRAEAFF.